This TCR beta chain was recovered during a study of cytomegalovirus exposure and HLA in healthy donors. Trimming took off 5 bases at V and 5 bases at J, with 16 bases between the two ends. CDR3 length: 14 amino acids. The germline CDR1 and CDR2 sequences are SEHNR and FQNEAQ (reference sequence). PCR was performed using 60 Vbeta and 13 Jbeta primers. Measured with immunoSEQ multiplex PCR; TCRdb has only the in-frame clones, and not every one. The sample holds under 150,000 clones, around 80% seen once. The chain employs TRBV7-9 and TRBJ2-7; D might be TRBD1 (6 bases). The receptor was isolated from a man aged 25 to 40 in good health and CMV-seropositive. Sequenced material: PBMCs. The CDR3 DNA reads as TGTGCCAGCAGCCAGGGTTTCAGGGGCCACGAGCAGTACTTC. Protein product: CASSQGFRGHEQYF.